The rows below give T cell receptor beta chains drawn from one sample of a study of tissue T cells after allogeneic stem cell transplantation. Libraries were prepared by immunoSEQ multiplex PCR; TCRdb keeps only in-frame clonotypes and omits some of them. The sample records about 6,300 clones, approximately 70% being singletons. This material consisted of tissue from the rectum, taken at autopsy. These receptors were taken from a woman aged 18-55 years with breast cancer. The CDR3 runs from the conserved cysteine through the conserved F or W. A D gene is named only where the DNA matches it firmly. Clone size is not always given. Where it is, it says once, few, many or a class for expanded clones.

j_call d_call clone_size v_call cdr3_aa cdr3_nt
TRBJ1-2 TRBD1 few TRBV7-9 CASSSKTGEGYTF TGTGCCAGCAGCTCTAAGACAGGGGAGGGCTACACCTTC
TRBJ2-7 - - TRBV5-1 CASSPTGNTYEQYF TGCGCCAGCAGCCCGACGGGGAATACCTACGAGCAGTACTTC
TRBJ2-5 - few TRBV11-3 CASSLGQRETQYF TGTGCCAGCAGCTTGGGTCAGCGGGAGACCCAGTACTTC
TRBJ1-6 - - TRBV6-4 CASSRERGSPLHF TGTGCCAGCAGTAGGGAGAGGGGATCACCCCTCCACTTT
TRBJ1-1 TRBD1 few TRBV6-5 CASSSTNRGGNTEAFF TGTGCCAGCAGTTCCACAAACAGGGGAGGGAACACTGAAGCTTTCTTT
TRBJ2-3 - - TRBV6-1 CASSEWMTTDTQYF TGTGCCAGCAGTGAATGGATGACAACAGATACGCAGTATTTT
TRBJ1-1 - few TRBV16 CASSQTNTEAFF TGTGCCAGCAGCCAGACGAACACTGAAGCTTTCTTT
TRBJ2-5 TRBD1 - TRBV7-6 CASSLNYQGAETQYF TGTGCCAGCAGCTTAAATTATCAGGGGGCCGAGACCCAGTACTTC
TRBJ1-2 - - TRBV28 CASRSPGFNYGYTF TGTGCCAGCAGGTCACCGGGGTTCAACTATGGCTACACCTTC
TRBJ1-2 - - TRBV4-2 CASSQEGRSGLHGYTF TGTGCCAGCAGCCAAGAGGGTAGGTCAGGGCTTCATGGCTACACCTTC
TRBJ2-5 TRBD2 - TRBV19 CASSIMRTSGQETQYF TGTGCCAGTAGTATAATGCGGACTAGCGGCCAAGAGACCCAGTACTTC
TRBJ2-2 - - TRBV6-5 CASSYDSGTGELFF TGTGCCAGCAGTTACGACAGCGGCACCGGGGAGCTGTTTTTT
TRBJ2-1 - few TRBV12-3/TRBV12-4 CASSLRPNEQFF TGTGCCAGCAGTTTAAGGCCAAATGAGCAGTTCTTC
TRBJ1-1 - - TRBV19 CASSPHGGTEAFF TGTGCCAGTAGTCCCCACGGTGGTACTGAAGCTTTCTTT
TRBJ2-7 TRBD2 medium-sized TRBV30 CAWSTSGPGEQYF TGTGCCTGGAGCACTAGCGGACCGGGGGAGCAGTACTTC
TRBJ2-1 - - TRBV24-1 CATSDFYRAGLFF TGTGCCACCAGTGATTTCTATCGGGCGGGCCTGTTCTTC
TRBJ2-7 - - TRBV5-6 CASSFRPGVSYEQYF TGTGCCAGCAGCTTCAGGCCAGGGGTTTCCTACGAGCAGTACTTC
TRBJ2-2 - - TRBV7-2 CASSPQLHTGELFF TGTGCCAGCAGCCCCCAGCTTCACACCGGGGAGCTGTTTTTT